The entry that follows covers one TCR beta chain sequence. The table came from immunoSEQ multiplex PCR; TCRdb's copy has only in-frame clones and leaves some out. This table has approximately 270,000 clones, more than 85% appearing once. Everyone who took part was roughly 18 to 95 years old, and they came from about 23 US areas. Within 2 weeks before study entry, exposed participants met a COVID-19 case. This specimen belongs to a study of blood T cell repertoires in COVID-19. Study-wide background: T cells, B-cell-depleted T cells, or PBMCs provided the cDNA or gDNA that served as material.

The CDR3 consists of 15 residues. Per germline, CDR1 MDHEN and CDR2 SYDVKM. V was pared by 7 bases and J by 5 bases, with 20 bases between. The chain carries TRBV28 and TRBJ1-2; D is unclear. The TCR comes from a man in his forties who had been exposed to COVID-19. Sequenced input: PBMCs or T cells enriched from blood (not recorded which). The CDR3 spells CASTSLEGYSYGYTF. For the CDR3, the DNA is TGTGCCAGCACCTCCCTTGAGGGTTACTCATATGGCTACACCTTC.